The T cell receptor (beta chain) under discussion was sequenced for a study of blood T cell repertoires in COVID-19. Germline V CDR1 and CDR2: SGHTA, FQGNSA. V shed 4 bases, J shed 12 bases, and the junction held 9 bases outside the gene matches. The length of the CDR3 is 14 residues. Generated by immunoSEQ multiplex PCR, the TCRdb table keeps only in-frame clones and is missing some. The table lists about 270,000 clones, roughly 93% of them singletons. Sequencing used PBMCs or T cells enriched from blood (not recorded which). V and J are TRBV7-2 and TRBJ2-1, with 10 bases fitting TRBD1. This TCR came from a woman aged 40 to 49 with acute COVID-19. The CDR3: CASSSTGTGEGQFF. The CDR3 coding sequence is TGTGCCAGCAGCTCCACCGGGACAGGGGAAGGGCAGTTCTTC.